This TCR beta chain is drawn from a study of Graves' ophthalmopathy and Graves' hyperthyroidism. The V gene end was trimmed by 4 bases and the J gene end by 3 bases; junction bases not matched to a gene: 6. This CDR3 is 16 amino acids long. CDR1 is SGHVS and CDR2 is FNYEAQ in the germline V gene. RNA transcripts yielded amplified TCR beta CDR3 regions. Second-round multiplex PCR followed a first-round RT-PCR using HTBI primers. In TCRdb, the multiplex PCR reads were re-called with MiXCR into one record per CDR3 protein. The sample lists 400,000 to 500,000 distinct CDR3 sequences, approximately 21% occurring once. Researchers classed hyperthyroidism as stable given no ophthalmopathy within 18 months of follow-up. Study-wide points: This model predicted ophthalmopathy progression (sensitivity roughly 64%, specificity roughly 72%). Ophthalmopathy versus stable hyperthyroidism: 13-signature model gave around 85% sensitivity, 70% to 83% specificity. In blood appeared most of the expanded thyroid clonotypes whose frequency exceeded 0.001.

This clonotype was recorded at least ten times. No antigen is known for it. This sequence was found in a woman between 18 and 30 years old with stable Graves' hyperthyroidism. The sequencing input was peripheral blood. The chain recombines TRBV7-6 with TRBJ2-2; 9 bases are shared with TRBD1. CDR3 sequence: CASSSGQGMDTGELFF. The DNA for the CDR3 is TGTGCCAGCAGCTCCGGACAGGGGATGGACACCGGGGAGCTGTTTTTT.